The entry below gives a single TCR beta chain sequence along with its context. Its matching antigen is unknown. This sample is part of a study of cytomegalovirus exposure and HLA in healthy donors. In the PCR, 60 Vbeta and 13 Jbeta primers were used. Measured with immunoSEQ multiplex PCR; TCRdb has only the in-frame clones, and not every one. The sample totals over 100,000 clones; its top ten clones hold 1.5% to 2%. The CDR3 covers 13 residues. V lost 3 bases to trimming and J lost 2 bases, with 7 bases between them. CDR1 KGHSH and CDR2 LQKENI come from the germline V gene. Study findings and constraints: Published work reported that the classifier diagnosed cytomegalovirus status with high specificity and sensitivity. Per a later analysis, HLA-associated TCR beta chains showed more clonal expansion than other, equally common TCR beta chains.

The sequenced sample consisted of PBMCs. The sequence was obtained from a woman between 40 and 55 years old in good health and CMV-seropositive. V and J are TRBV18 and TRBJ1-1, with D uncertain. CDR3 sequence reads: CASSPGENTEAFF. CDR3 DNA sequence: TGTGCCAGCTCACCGGGCGAAAACACTGAAGCTTTCTTT.